This TCR beta chain was recorded in a study of shared clonotypes between healthy human individuals. Trimming took off 4 bases at V and 0 bases at J, with 10 bases between the two ends. Per the germline V gene, CDR1 is KGHSH and CDR2 is LQKENI. The CDR3 spans 15 residues. Each subset's genomic DNA was split evenly across several immunoSEQ plates. Per sorted-subset replicate PCR, input was approximately 210 ng DNA, representing roughly 28,000 T cell genomes. Clones were sequenced by immunoSEQ multiplex PCR, and TCRdb holds only the in-frame ones, with some missing. The sample lists approximately 740,000 clones; under 80% were seen once. Memory CD4+ cells were the fraction left after CD45RA+ naive selection.

The sequenced material came from memory CD4+ T cells sorted from blood. Subset specified: CD45RA-negative fraction. This chain links TRBV18 with TRBJ1-5, with D unresolved. The receptor comes from a woman under 40 in good health. This chain's CDR3 is CASSLWGDSNQPQHF. CDR3 nucleotide sequence: TGTGCCAGCTCACTCTGGGGAGATAGCAATCAGCCCCAGCATTTT.